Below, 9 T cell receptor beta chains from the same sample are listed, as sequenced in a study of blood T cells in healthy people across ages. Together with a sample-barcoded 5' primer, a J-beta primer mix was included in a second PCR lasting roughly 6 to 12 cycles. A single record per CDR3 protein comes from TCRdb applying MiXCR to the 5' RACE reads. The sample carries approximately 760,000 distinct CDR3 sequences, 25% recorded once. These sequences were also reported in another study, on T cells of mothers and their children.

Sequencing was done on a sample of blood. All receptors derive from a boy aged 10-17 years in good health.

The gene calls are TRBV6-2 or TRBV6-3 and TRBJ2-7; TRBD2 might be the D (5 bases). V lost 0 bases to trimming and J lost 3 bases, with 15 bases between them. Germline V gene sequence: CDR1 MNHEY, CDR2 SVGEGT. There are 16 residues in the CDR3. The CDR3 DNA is TGTGCCAGCAGTTACTCGGAGGAGATGCATTTCTACGAGCAGTACTTC. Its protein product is CASSYSEEMHFYEQYF.

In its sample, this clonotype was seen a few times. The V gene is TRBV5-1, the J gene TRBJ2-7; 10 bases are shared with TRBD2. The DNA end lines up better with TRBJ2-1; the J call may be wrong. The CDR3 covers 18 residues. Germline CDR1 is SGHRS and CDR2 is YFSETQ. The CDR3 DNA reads TGCGCCAGCAGCTTTGAAGGGCTTCTAGCGGGGGAGAAGGTTGAGCAGTTCTTC. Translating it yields CASSFEGLLAGEKVEQFF.

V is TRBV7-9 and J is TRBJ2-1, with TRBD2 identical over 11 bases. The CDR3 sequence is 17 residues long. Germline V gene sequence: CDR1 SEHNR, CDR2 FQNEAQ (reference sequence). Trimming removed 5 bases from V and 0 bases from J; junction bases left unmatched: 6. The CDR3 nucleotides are TGTGCCAGCAGCCCTAGCGGGGGGCAGAGCTCCTACAATGAGCAGTTCTTC. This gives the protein CASSPSGGQSSYNEQFF.

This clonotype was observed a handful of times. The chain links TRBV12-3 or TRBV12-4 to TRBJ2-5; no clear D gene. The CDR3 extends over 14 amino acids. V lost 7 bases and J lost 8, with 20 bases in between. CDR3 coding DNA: TGTGCCAGCACTGAAGGTGGGCAGCCTCTAACCCAGTACTTC. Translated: CASTEGGQPLTQYF.

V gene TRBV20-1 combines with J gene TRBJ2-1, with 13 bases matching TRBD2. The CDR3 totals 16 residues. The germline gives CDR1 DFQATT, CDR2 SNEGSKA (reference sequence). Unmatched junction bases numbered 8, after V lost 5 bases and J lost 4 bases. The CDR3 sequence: CSAWVPGLAGYNEQFF. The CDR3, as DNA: TGCAGTGCTTGGGTTCCGGGACTAGCGGGATACAATGAGCAGTTCTTC.

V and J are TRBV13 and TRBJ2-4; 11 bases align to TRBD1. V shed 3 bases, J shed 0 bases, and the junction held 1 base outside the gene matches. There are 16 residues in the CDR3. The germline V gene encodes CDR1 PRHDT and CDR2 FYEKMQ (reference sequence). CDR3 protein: CASSFGTGGAKNIQYF. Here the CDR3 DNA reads TGTGCCAGCAGCTTTGGGACAGGGGGAGCCAAAAACATTCAGTACTTC. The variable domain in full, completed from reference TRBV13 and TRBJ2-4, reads AAGVIQSPRHLIKEKRETATLKCYPIPRHDTVYWYQQGPGQDPQFLISFYEKMQSDKGSIPDRFSAQQFSDYHSELNMSSLELGDSALYFCASSFGTGGAKNIQYFGAGTRLSVL.

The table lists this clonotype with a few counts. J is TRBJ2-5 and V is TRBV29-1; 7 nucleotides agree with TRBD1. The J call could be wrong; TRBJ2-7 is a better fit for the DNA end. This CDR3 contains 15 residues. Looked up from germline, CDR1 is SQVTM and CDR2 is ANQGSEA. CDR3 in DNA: TGCAGCGTTGAAGATCACGGGACAGATGCCTACGAGCAGTACTTC. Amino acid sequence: CSVEDHGTDAYEQYF.

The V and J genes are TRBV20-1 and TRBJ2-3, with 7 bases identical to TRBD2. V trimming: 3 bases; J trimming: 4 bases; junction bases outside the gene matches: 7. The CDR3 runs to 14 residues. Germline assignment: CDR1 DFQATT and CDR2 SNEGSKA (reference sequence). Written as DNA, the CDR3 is TGCAGTGCTAGCTCCGGACTAGTGTCAGATACGCAGTATTTT. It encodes CSASSGLVSDTQYF.

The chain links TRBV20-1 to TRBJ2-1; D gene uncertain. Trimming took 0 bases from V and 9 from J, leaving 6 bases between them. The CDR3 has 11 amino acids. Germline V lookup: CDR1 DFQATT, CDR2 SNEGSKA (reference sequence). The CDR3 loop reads CSARDRVEQFF. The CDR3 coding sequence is TGCAGTGCTAGAGATAGGGTTGAGCAGTTCTTC.